This TCR beta chain was recovered during a study of beta chain features in type 1 diabetes (dated by TCRdb to the late 2010s). Turning to the overall study: No differences in mean age, gender distribution, total cell number or subset yield were found between patients and healthy donors. A total of around 110,000,000 sorted cells were examined across all samples, and RNA yield correlated strongly with the number of cells per subset. The study compared TCRB repertoires of sorted circulating CD4+ T cell subsets between recently diagnosed type 1 diabetes patients and matched healthy donors. Regulatory and stem cell-like memory subsets were isolated from only 8 patients and roughly eight healthy donors, whereas naive and central memory subsets came from all 30 or so donors.

Each donor gave one peripheral blood draw, averaging around 0.11 L, which was collected into heparinised tubes. A BD FACSAria II was used to sort naive, central memory, regulatory and stem cell-like memory CD4+ T cells with a panel that included CD45RO, CCR7, CD25, CD127, CD95 and CD27. Purity was above 95% for every sorted population. PBMCs were isolated immediately by Lymphoprep density gradient centrifugation and stained directly without culture. To minimize batch effects, samples were stained and sorted in pairs, one healthy donor with one patient per experiment. The paper as a whole reports these results and caveats: Because small numbers of individuals were included in the HLA sub-analyses, any influence of HLA type on TCRB rearrangement was left unresolved. Sequencing cDNA rather than genomic DNA could over-represent highly expressing activated cells, although activation and CD3 levels did not differ between groups. Naive, central memory and regulatory TCRB repertoires appeared to be more similar among patients than among healthy donors. Type 1 diabetes patients showed a moderate but significant shortening of TCRB CDR3 length in all four CD4+ subsets. Shorter templates might be favored by PCR, yet because patient and control samples were amplified and corrected together, any such skew would affect both groups equally. At VDJ recombination sites, patients with type 1 diabetes made fewer insertions and deleted more nucleotides, a pattern implying thymic rearrangement abnormalities.

For CDR1 and CDR2, the germline V gene (reference sequence) lists SEHNR and FQNEAQ. Trimming takes 4 bases off V and 5 bases off J; junction bases not matched to a gene: 7. The CDR3 holds 15 amino acids from the cysteine to the phenylalanine. This entry keeps only the CDR3 DNA: 45 bases, framed from base 1. In regard to this clone: The specificity of this receptor is unknown. Base qualities are not at hand, and no much larger clone is one base apart.

All of the isolated RNA was reverse transcribed with the High Capacity cDNA Reverse Transcription Kit, so expressed TCRB transcripts were sequenced. Deep immunoSEQ sequencing was applied to naive, central memory and regulatory T cell samples, giving an average of about 3.8 million total reads per sample. Sorted cells were lysed in RLT buffer, and RNA was extracted using DNase-treated RNeasy Micro or Mini kits according to cell number. Each cell subset was processed separately to prevent cross-contamination, with patient and healthy donor samples processed together. Using the immunoSEQ multiplex PCR, TCRB sequences were amplified from cDNA into 87-bp fragments spanning the CDR3 region. Sequencing of the amplicons was done on the Illumina HiSeq platform. The paper's processing steps were these. Synthetic template baselines were used to correct PCR bias computationally, reads within Hamming distance 2 were collapsed together, and singletons that could not be merged were discarded. Reads were aligned against IMGT to assign V, D and J genes, CDR3 length and insertions or deletions at six rearrangement sites. Within each subset, clonotype counts were normalized to sorted cell number, after which true diversity and Gini coefficients were computed with the tcR R package. Repertoire sharing was quantified using the overlap coefficient calculated on TCRB nucleotide sequences. Out-of-frame TCRB sequences from naive cells were analyzed to stand in for the pre-selection repertoire. TCRdb's version of the immuneACCESS table is confined to in-frame rearrangements and falls short of the full clone set. An unresolved V gene accounts for under half of the shortfall where checked; the remainder is of unknown origin. The DNA gave D and trimming, while V, J and clone size come from that table. This sample is represented by 900,000 or so clones; roughly a sixth of them were singletons. About 0.02% of the sample comes from the top ten.

Here the chain combines TRBV7-9 and TRBJ1-2; the junction holds 10 bases that match TRBD1. The specimen was naive CD4+ T cells from blood. This specimen's cell subset or site label, interpreted: true naive CD4+ T cells. The TCR was taken from a woman aged 18-29 years in good health. The nucleotide sequence is given as TGTGCCAGCAGCTCGACAGGGGGCGCGTTATATGGCTACACCTTC. Translation gives CASSSTGGALYGYTF.